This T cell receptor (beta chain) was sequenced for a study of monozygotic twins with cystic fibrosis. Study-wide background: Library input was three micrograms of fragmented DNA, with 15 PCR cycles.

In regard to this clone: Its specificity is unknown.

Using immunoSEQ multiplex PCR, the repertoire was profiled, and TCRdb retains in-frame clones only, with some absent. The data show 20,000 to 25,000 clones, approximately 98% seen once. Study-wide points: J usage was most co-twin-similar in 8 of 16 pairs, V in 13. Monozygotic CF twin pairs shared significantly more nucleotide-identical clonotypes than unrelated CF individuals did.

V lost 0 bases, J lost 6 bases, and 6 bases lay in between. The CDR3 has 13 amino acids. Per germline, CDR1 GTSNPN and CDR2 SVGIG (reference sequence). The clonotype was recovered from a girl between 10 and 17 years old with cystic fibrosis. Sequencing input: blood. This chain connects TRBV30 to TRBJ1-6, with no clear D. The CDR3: CAWSVESNSPLHF. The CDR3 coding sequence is TGTGCCTGGAGTGTAGAGAGTAATTCACCCCTCCACTTT.